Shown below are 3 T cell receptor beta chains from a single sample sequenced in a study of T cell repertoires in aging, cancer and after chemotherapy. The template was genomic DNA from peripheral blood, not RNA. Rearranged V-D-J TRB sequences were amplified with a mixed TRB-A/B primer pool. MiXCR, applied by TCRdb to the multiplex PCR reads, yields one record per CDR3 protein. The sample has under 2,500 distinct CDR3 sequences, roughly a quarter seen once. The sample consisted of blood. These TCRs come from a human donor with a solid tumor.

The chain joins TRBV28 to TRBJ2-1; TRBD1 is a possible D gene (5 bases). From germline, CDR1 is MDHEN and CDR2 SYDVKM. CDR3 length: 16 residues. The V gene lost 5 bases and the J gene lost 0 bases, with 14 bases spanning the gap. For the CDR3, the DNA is TGTGCCAGCAGTACACGGACACACCGCTCCTACAATGAGCAGTTCTTC. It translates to CASSTRTHRSYNEQFF.

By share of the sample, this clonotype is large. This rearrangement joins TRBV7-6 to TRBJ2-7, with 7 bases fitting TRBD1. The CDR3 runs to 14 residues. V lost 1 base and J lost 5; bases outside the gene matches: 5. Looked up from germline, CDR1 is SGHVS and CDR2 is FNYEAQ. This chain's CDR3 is CASSLGQGWNEQYF. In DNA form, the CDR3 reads TGTGCCAGCAGCTTAGGACAGGGTTGGAACGAGCAGTACTTC. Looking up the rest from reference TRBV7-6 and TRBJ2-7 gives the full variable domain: GAGVSQSPRYKVTKRGQDVALRCDPISGHVSLYWYRQALGQGPEFLTYFNYEAQQDKSGLPNDRFSAERPEGSISTLTIQRTEQRDSAMYRCASSLGQGWNEQYFGPGTRLTVT.

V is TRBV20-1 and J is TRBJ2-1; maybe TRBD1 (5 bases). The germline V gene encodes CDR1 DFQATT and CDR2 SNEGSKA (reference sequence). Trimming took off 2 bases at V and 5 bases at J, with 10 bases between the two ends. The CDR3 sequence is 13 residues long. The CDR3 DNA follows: TGCAGTGCTAGACCCAGGGTTCACAATGAGCAGTTCTTC. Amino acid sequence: CSARPRVHNEQFF.